In its sample, the clone carrying this TCR beta chain was seen a few times. What it binds is unknown. The repertoire was sequenced with immunoSEQ multiplex PCR; TCRdb's copy has only in-frame clones and lacks some. The sample lists over 60,000 clones; over 90% were seen once. The sample originates from a study of PD-1 blockade in classical Hodgkin lymphoma. General observations from the study: No one has yet defined what causes the repertoire differences, which may be disease activity or prior therapy. At baseline, newly diagnosed patients reportedly showed less TCR diversity than healthy donors.

Time point here: newly diagnosed, previously untreated cHL patient sample. Newly diagnosed, untreated classical Hodgkin lymphoma PBMCs served as comparison. From germline, CDR1 is WSHSY and CDR2 SAAADI. The CDR3 is 15 residues long. V lost 0 bases, J lost 9 bases, and 12 bases lay in between. This rearrangement joins TRBV10-2 to TRBJ1-6; D may be TRBD1 (6 bases). Sequenced: peripheral blood mononuclear cells (PBMCs). This receptor was identified in a human donor with classical Hodgkin lymphoma. CDR3 nucleotides: TGCGCCAGCAGTGAGTCTCCAGGGGTAGCTTCACCCCTCCACTTT. This encodes CASSESPGVASPLHF.